This is a list of T cell receptor beta chains from one sample in a study of blood T cell repertoires in COVID-19. Repertoires were generated with immunoSEQ multiplex PCR, while TCRdb's copy carries only in-frame clones and drops some. The sample lists a few hundred thousand clones; roughly 80% were seen once. Sequenced: peripheral blood. These receptors all come from a woman of 80 years or more with COVID-19, enrolled during active disease. The CDR3 runs from the conserved cysteine through the conserved F or W. The D gene is left open where the match is weak. Clone sizes are given selectively: once, few, many, or a class where the clone is expanded.

CDR3aa: CASSPQTGVNIQYF
CDR3nt: TGTGCCAGCAGCCCCCAGACAGGGGTAAACATTCAGTACTTC
d_gene: TRBD1
j_gene: TRBJ2-4
abundance: .
v_gene: TRBV9

CDR3aa: CASSQPSGTDTQYF
CDR3nt: TGTGCCAGCAGTCAGCCTAGCGGTACAGATACGCAGTATTTT
d_gene: TRBD2
j_gene: TRBJ2-3
abundance: .
v_gene: TRBV5-4

CDR3aa: CASSHPPRTSNYGYTF
CDR3nt: TGCGCCAGCAGCCACCCCCCCCGGACATCAAACTATGGCTACACCTTC
d_gene: .
j_gene: TRBJ1-2
abundance: .
v_gene: TRBV4-1

CDR3aa: CASRNTGASYGYTF
CDR3nt: TGTGCCAGCCGAAACACAGGGGCCTCCTATGGCTACACCTTC
d_gene: TRBD1
j_gene: TRBJ1-2
abundance: .
v_gene: TRBV28

CDR3aa: CASSSFPGDTQYF
CDR3nt: TGTGCCAGCAGTTCCTTCCCCGGGGATACGCAGTATTTT
d_gene: .
j_gene: TRBJ2-3
abundance: .
v_gene: TRBV6-2/TRBV6-3

CDR3aa: CAIHPDREYEQYF
CDR3nt: TGTGCCATCCACCCCGACAGGGAGTACGAGCAGTACTTC
d_gene: TRBD1
j_gene: TRBJ2-7
abundance: .
v_gene: TRBV6-5

CDR3aa: CASSRDRALNTIYF
CDR3nt: TGTGCCAGCAGCCGGGACAGAGCTTTAAACACCATATATTTT
d_gene: TRBD1
j_gene: TRBJ1-3
abundance: .
v_gene: TRBV5-4

CDR3aa: CASSGGPPAFTF
CDR3nt: TGTGCCAGCTCAGGGGGTCCCCCAGCCTTCACCTTC
d_gene: TRBD1
j_gene: TRBJ1-2
abundance: .
v_gene: TRBV28

CDR3aa: CASSLKLAGLDNEQFF
CDR3nt: TGTGCCAGCAGCTTGAAACTAGCGGGGCTTGATAATGAGCAGTTCTTC
d_gene: TRBD2
j_gene: TRBJ2-1
abundance: .
v_gene: TRBV7-3

CDR3aa: CASSQGGAGELFF
CDR3nt: TGTGCCAGCAGCCAAGGCGGGGCCGGGGAGCTGTTTTTT
d_gene: .
j_gene: TRBJ2-2
abundance: few
v_gene: TRBV3-1/TRBV3-2

CDR3aa: CASSQQSRVGNEKLFF
CDR3nt: TGCGCCAGCAGCCAACAATCCAGGGTGGGGAATGAAAAACTGTTTTTT
d_gene: .
j_gene: TRBJ1-4
abundance: .
v_gene: TRBV4-1

CDR3aa: CASSQTGGYEQYF
CDR3nt: TGCGCCAGCAGCCAGACAGGGGGCTACGAGCAGTACTTC
d_gene: TRBD1
j_gene: TRBJ2-7
abundance: .
v_gene: TRBV5-1

CDR3aa: CASGHSTGELFF
CDR3nt: TGTGCCAGCGGGCATAGCACCGGGGAGCTGTTTTTT
d_gene: .
j_gene: TRBJ2-2
abundance: .
v_gene: TRBV7-9

CDR3aa: CASSLSETGGGEQYF
CDR3nt: TGTGCCAGCAGCCTCTCTGAGACAGGGGGAGGCGAGCAGTACTTC
d_gene: TRBD1
j_gene: TRBJ2-7
abundance: .
v_gene: TRBV6-1

CDR3aa: CASSSGTGGDYGYTF
CDR3nt: TGCGCCAGCAGCTCCGGGACAGGGGGCGACTATGGCTACACCTTC
d_gene: TRBD1
j_gene: TRBJ1-2
abundance: .
v_gene: TRBV5-1

CDR3aa: CASSLRTGPAGELFF
CDR3nt: TGTGCCAGCAGTCTCCGGACAGGGCCCGCCGGGGAGCTGTTTTTT
d_gene: TRBD1
j_gene: TRBJ2-2
abundance: .
v_gene: TRBV6-5

CDR3aa: CASSSRTSGTYNEQFF
CDR3nt: TGTGCCAGCAGTTCGCGGACTAGCGGGACCTACAATGAGCAGTTCTTC
d_gene: TRBD2
j_gene: TRBJ2-1
abundance: .
v_gene: TRBV6-5

CDR3aa: CASSLVKEGTQYF
CDR3nt: TGTGCCAGCAGCCTTGTCAAGGAGGGTACGCAGTATTTT
d_gene: .
j_gene: TRBJ2-3
abundance: .
v_gene: TRBV6-2/TRBV6-3

CDR3aa: CTSSQDDPARGHEQYF
CDR3nt: TGCACCAGCAGCCAAGACGATCCCGCCAGGGGTCACGAGCAGTACTTC
d_gene: .
j_gene: TRBJ2-7
abundance: many
v_gene: TRBV1

CDR3aa: CASSLGLAGPKETQYF
CDR3nt: TGTGCCAGCAGCCTAGGACTAGCGGGGCCGAAAGAGACCCAGTACTTC
d_gene: TRBD2
j_gene: TRBJ2-5
abundance: few
v_gene: TRBV11-2

CDR3aa: CASSYSPGLAETQYF
CDR3nt: TGTGCCAGCAGTTATTCGCCGGGACTAGCAGAGACCCAGTACTTC
d_gene: TRBD2
j_gene: TRBJ2-5
abundance: .
v_gene: TRBV6-2/TRBV6-3

CDR3aa: CAALSYEQYF
CDR3nt: TGCGCCGCATTGAGCTACGAGCAGTACTTC
d_gene: .
j_gene: TRBJ2-7
abundance: .
v_gene: TRBV23-1

CDR3aa: CASSLGNSNNEQFF
CDR3nt: TGTGCCAGCAGCTTAGGCAATTCCAACAATGAGCAGTTCTTC
d_gene: .
j_gene: TRBJ2-1
abundance: .
v_gene: TRBV7-3

CDR3aa: CASNGGLARTQYF
CDR3nt: TGTGCCAGCAACGGGGGACTAGCTCGGACCCAGTACTTC
d_gene: TRBD2
j_gene: TRBJ2-5
abundance: .
v_gene: TRBV3-1/TRBV3-2

CDR3aa: CASSRLVGETQYF
CDR3nt: TGCGCCAGCAGCCGACTAGTGGGAGAGACCCAGTACTTC
d_gene: .
j_gene: TRBJ2-5
abundance: .
v_gene: TRBV4-1

CDR3aa: CASSQGADTEAFF
CDR3nt: TGTGCCAGCTCACAAGGGGCGGACACTGAAGCTTTCTTT
d_gene: .
j_gene: TRBJ1-1
abundance: .
v_gene: TRBV18

CDR3aa: CSVERVGELFF
CDR3nt: TGCAGCGTTGAGAGAGTCGGGGAGCTGTTTTTT
d_gene: .
j_gene: TRBJ2-2
abundance: .
v_gene: TRBV29-1

CDR3aa: CASTRTSGVNEQFF
CDR3nt: TGTGCCAGCACGAGGACTAGCGGGGTCAATGAGCAGTTCTTC
d_gene: TRBD2
j_gene: TRBJ2-1
abundance: .
v_gene: TRBV9

CDR3aa: CASSLRAERGEQFF
CDR3nt: TGTGCCAGCAGCTTAAGGGCGGAACGGGGTGAGCAGTTCTTC
d_gene: .
j_gene: TRBJ2-1
abundance: .
v_gene: TRBV7-3

CDR3aa: CASSIEGFWGLNYGYTF
CDR3nt: TGTGCCAGTAGTATAGAAGGTTTTTGGGGCCTGAACTATGGCTACACCTTC
d_gene: .
j_gene: TRBJ1-2
abundance: .
v_gene: TRBV19

CDR3aa: CASTGRGPYEQYF
CDR3nt: TGTGCCAGCACCGGGAGAGGACCCTACGAGCAGTACTTC
d_gene: .
j_gene: TRBJ2-7
abundance: .
v_gene: TRBV6-4

CDR3aa: CASSPPQGAGIQYF
CDR3nt: TGTGCCAGCTCACCGCCGCAGGGGGCCGGGATTCAGTACTTC
d_gene: TRBD1
j_gene: TRBJ2-4
abundance: .
v_gene: TRBV18

CDR3aa: CASRYDRTVRSPLHF
CDR3nt: TGTGCCAGCAGGTACGACAGGACAGTCCGTTCACCCCTCCACTTT
d_gene: .
j_gene: TRBJ1-6
abundance: .
v_gene: TRBV6-5

CDR3aa: CASSSLQGDKFF
CDR3nt: TGTGCCAGCAGCTCTTTACAGGGGGATAAGTTCTTC
d_gene: TRBD1
j_gene: TRBJ2-1
abundance: .
v_gene: TRBV5-6

CDR3aa: CASSLTGIDGYTF
CDR3nt: TGTGCCAGCAGCTTGACAGGGATCGATGGCTACACCTTC
d_gene: TRBD1
j_gene: TRBJ1-2
abundance: .
v_gene: TRBV7-9

CDR3aa: CAWSEQGGQPQHF
CDR3nt: TGTGCCTGGAGTGAACAGGGGGGACAGCCCCAGCATTTT
d_gene: TRBD1
j_gene: TRBJ1-5
abundance: .
v_gene: TRBV30

CDR3aa: CATSADSLGHGANVLTF
CDR3nt: TGTGCCACCAGTGCCGACAGCCTAGGTCATGGGGCCAACGTCCTGACTTTC
d_gene: .
j_gene: TRBJ2-6
abundance: .
v_gene: TRBV24-1

CDR3aa: CASSKRLAGTTGDTQYF
CDR3nt: TGTGCCAGCAGCAAACGACTAGCGGGAACTACGGGGGATACGCAGTATTTT
d_gene: TRBD2
j_gene: TRBJ2-3
abundance: .
v_gene: TRBV7-2

CDR3aa: CASSLGTSGRGRHNEQFF
CDR3nt: TGTGCCAGCAGCCTCGGGACTAGCGGGAGGGGTCGGCACAATGAGCAGTTCTTC
d_gene: TRBD2
j_gene: TRBJ2-1
abundance: .
v_gene: TRBV7-3

CDR3aa: CASSKAPRDRGFTDTQYF
CDR3nt: TGTGCCAGCAGCAAAGCCCCTCGGGACAGGGGATTCACAGATACGCAGTATTTT
d_gene: .
j_gene: TRBJ2-3
abundance: .
v_gene: TRBV21-1

CDR3aa: CASSVLILYEQYF
CDR3nt: TGTGCCAGCAGTGTCCTAATTCTCTACGAGCAGTACTTC
d_gene: .
j_gene: TRBJ2-7
abundance: few
v_gene: TRBV2

CDR3aa: CASSYSRAGRFTEAFF
CDR3nt: TGTGCCAGCAGTTACTCCCGGGCAGGGAGGTTCACTGAAGCTTTCTTT
d_gene: .
j_gene: TRBJ1-1
abundance: .
v_gene: TRBV6-5

CDR3aa: CATSREKGPYEQYF
CDR3nt: TGTGCCACCAGCAGAGAAAAGGGGCCCTACGAGCAGTACTTC
d_gene: .
j_gene: TRBJ2-7
abundance: few
v_gene: TRBV15

CDR3aa: CASSYQGGTSGNTIYF
CDR3nt: TGTGCCAGCAGTTACCAGGGGGGAACTTCTGGAAACACCATATATTTT
d_gene: TRBD1
j_gene: TRBJ1-3
abundance: .
v_gene: TRBV6-5